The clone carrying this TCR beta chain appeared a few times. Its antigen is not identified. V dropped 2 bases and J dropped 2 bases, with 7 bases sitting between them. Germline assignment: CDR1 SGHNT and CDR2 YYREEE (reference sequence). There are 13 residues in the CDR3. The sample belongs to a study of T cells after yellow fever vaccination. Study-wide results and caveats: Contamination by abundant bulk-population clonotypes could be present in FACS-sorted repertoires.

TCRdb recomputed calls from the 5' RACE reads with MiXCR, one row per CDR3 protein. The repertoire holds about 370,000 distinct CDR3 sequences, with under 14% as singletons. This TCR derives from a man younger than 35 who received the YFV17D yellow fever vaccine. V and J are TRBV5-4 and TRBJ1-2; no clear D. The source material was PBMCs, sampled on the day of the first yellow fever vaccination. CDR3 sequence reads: CASSFESNYGYTF. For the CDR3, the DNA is TGTGCCAGCAGCTTTGAGTCCAACTATGGCTACACCTTC.